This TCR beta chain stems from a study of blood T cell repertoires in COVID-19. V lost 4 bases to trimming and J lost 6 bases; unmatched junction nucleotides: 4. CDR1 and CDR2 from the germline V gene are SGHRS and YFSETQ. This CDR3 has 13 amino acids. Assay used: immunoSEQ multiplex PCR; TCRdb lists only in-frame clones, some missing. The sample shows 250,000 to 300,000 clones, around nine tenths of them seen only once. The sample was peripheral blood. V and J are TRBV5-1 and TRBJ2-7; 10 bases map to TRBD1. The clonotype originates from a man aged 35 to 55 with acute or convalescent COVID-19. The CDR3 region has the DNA TGCGCCAGCAGCGCGTGGACAGGGGGCGAGCAGTACTTC. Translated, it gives CASSAWTGGEQYF. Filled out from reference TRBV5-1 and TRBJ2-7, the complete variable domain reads KAGVTQTPRYLIKTRGQQVTLSCSPISGHRSVSWYQQTPGQGLQFLFEYFSETQRNKGNFPGRFSGRQFSNSRSEMNVSTLELGDSALYLCASSAWTGGEQYFGPGTRLTVT.